This T cell receptor (beta chain) appears in the sequencing data of a study of blood T cell repertoires in COVID-19 (dated by TCRdb to between 2020 and 2021). With respect to the entire study: Collaborator samples came from the United States, Italy and Spain and covered acute and convalescent phases of COVID-19. The material from the prospective study consisted of cDNA or gDNA derived from T cells, B-cell-depleted T cells, or PBMCs. The dataset comprised deeply sampled blood TCRbeta repertoires from subjects exposed to, actively infected with, or recovered from COVID-19. The repertoires were released in a freely available public database meant as a resource for research on the immune response to SARS-CoV-2. Samples were obtained from the ongoing ImmuneRACE study (first 160 participants) and from 1,254 subjects provided by 6 global collaborators. Nearly every sample came with metadata listing a de-identified subject ID, COVID-19 status, age in years and sex. HLA class I and class II types, where available, came from metadata supplied by the sample provider rather than from assay-based typing. Here is what the overall study found, with its caveats: Clinical and demographic metadata were provided uncurated, with the amount varying by source and participant.

The immunoSEQ Assay, a bias-controlled multiplex PCR, was used to amplify TCRbeta CDR3 regions from genomic DNA. In the paper's pipeline: The number of nucleated cells in each sample was estimated from the amplification of reference gene primers within the assay. To quantify the absolute abundance of each unique TCRbeta CDR3 rearrangement, sequence reads were collapsed and filtered. For each sample, productive Simpson clonality was calculated as the square root of Simpson's diversity index over productive rearrangements. TCRdb mirrors the immuneACCESS table, restricted to in-frame sequences. Some clones are absent from its copies; in checked studies, under half trace to an unresolved V gene, and the reason for the others is unknown. Clone size and the V and J calls come from that table; the DNA yielded D and trimming. For this sample there are tens of thousands of clones; approximately 80% appear just once. Jointly, the top ten make up about 45% of the sample.

The CDR3 spans 14 residues, from the cysteine through the phenylalanine. Just the 42-base CDR3 DNA is kept, in frame starting at base 1. CDR1 SGHRS and CDR2 YFSETQ are derived from the germline V gene. V is reduced by 4 bases and J by 0 bases, leaving a spacing of 9 bases between them. Points on this clone: The antigen it recognizes is unknown. One base away there is no much larger clone; base qualities are not given.

Collaborating institutions collected whole blood in K2EDTA tubes following their own protocols. For TCRbeta analysis, collaborators shipped samples as frozen whole blood, isolated PBMCs, or DNA extracted from either of those sample types. Sequencing used peripheral blood. The chain joins TRBV5-1 to TRBJ2-3, with a tentative D gene TRBD1 over 5 matching bases. This TCR was sampled from a man aged 65 to 85 with active or convalescent COVID-19. The DNA is TGCGCCAGCAGCGTCGACAGTAGCACAGATACGCAGTATTTT. Translation gives CASSVDSSTDTQYF.